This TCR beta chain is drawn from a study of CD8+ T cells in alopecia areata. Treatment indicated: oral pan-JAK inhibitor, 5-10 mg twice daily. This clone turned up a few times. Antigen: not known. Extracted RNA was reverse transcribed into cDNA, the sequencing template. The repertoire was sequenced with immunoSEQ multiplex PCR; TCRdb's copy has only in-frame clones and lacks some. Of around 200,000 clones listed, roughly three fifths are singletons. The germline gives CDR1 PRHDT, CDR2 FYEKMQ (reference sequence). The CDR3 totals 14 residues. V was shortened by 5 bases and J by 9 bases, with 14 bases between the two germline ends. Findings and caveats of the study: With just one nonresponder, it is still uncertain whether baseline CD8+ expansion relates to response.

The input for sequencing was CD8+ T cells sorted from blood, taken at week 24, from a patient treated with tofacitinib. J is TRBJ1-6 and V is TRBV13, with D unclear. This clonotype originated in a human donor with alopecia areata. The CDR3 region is CASSISTVGSPLHF. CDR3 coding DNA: TGTGCCAGCAGCATCAGTACAGTTGGTTCACCCCTCCACTTT.